These 13 T cell receptor beta chains came from one sample sequenced in a study of CDR3 diversity in severe acne. TCRdb passed the PCR reads through MiXCR, listing each CDR3 protein once. The table records about 97,000 distinct CDR3 sequences, roughly half of them present only once. Material for sequencing was blood. These receptors all stem from a male donor with acne.

In this sample, this clonotype turned up many times. CDR3 bases: TGCGCCAGCAGCTTTGACCCCGAACAGGGAGGGGGGACAGATACGCAGTATTTT. The encoded protein is CASSFDPEQGGGTDTQYF. The gene calls are TRBV5-1 and TRBJ2-3; weak D call: TRBD2 (7 bases). The CDR3 extends over 18 amino acids. CDR1 is SGHRS, CDR2 YFSETQ, per germline. V lost 2 bases to trimming and J lost 3 bases, with 22 bases between them.

The table lists this clonotype with a count of one. V gene TRBV5-1 combines with J gene TRBJ2-7, with TRBD2 matching 11 bases. J was trimmed by 4 bases and V by 4 bases; bases with no gene match: 4. The CDR3 runs 14 residues. Germline V gene data show CDR1 as SGHRS and CDR2 as YFSETQ. The CDR3 sequence: CASSTTSGTYEQYF. CDR3 sequence (DNA): TGCGCCAGCAGCACGACTAGCGGGACGTACGAGCAGTACTTC.

This sequence joins TRBV19 and TRBJ1-4, with D possibly TRBD1 on 6 matching bases. V was clipped by 6 bases and J by 4 bases, with 15 bases between them. CDR1 is LNHDA and CDR2 is SQIVND in the germline V gene (reference sequence). The CDR3 has 15 amino acids. For the CDR3, the DNA is TGTGCCAGTAGCCTCTCCGACAGGCTTAATGAAAAACTGTTTTTT. Encoded protein: CASSLSDRLNEKLFF. Combining the CDR3 with reference TRBV19 and TRBJ1-4 gives the whole variable domain DGGITQSPKYLFRKEGQNVTLSCEQNLNHDAMYWYRQDPGQGLRLIYYSQIVNDFQKGDIAEGYSVSREKKESFPLTVTSAQKNPTAFYLCASSLSDRLNEKLFFGSGTQLSVL.

This clonotype was found once. The rearrangement uses TRBV7-8 and TRBJ2-3; no clear D. This CDR3 region has 14 residues. The V and J ends lost 5 bases and 0 bases respectively, with 9 bases between them. Per the germline V gene, CDR1 is SGHVS and CDR2 is FQNEAQ. DNA for the CDR3: TGTGCCAGCAGCGTCACCGGGAGCACAGATACGCAGTATTTT. This encodes CASSVTGSTDTQYF.

This rearrangement joins TRBV18 to TRBJ1-4; a weak D match, TRBD1 (5 bases). Per the germline V gene, CDR1 is KGHSH and CDR2 is LQKENI. V lost 1 base and J lost 4, with 10 bases in between. The CDR3 totals 15 residues. CDR3 sequence reads: CASSPQGIGNEKLFF. CDR3 DNA sequence: TGTGCCAGCTCACCACAGGGGATCGGTAATGAAAAACTGTTTTTT. Combining the CDR3 with reference TRBV18 and TRBJ1-4 gives the whole variable domain NAGVMQNPRHLVRRRGQEARLRCSPMKGHSHVYWYRQLPEEGLKFMVYLQKENIIDESGMPKERFSAEFPKEGPSILRIQQVVRGDSAAYFCASSPQGIGNEKLFFGSGTQLSVL.

The chain is built from TRBV9 and TRBJ2-7; D possibly corresponds to TRBD1 (5 bases). CDR3 size: 16 residues. CDR1 and CDR2 from the germline V gene are SGDLS and YYNGEE. V shed 5 bases and J shed 0 bases, with 18 bases lying between them. The CDR3 region is CASRERSGQGSYEQYF. DNA of the CDR3: TGTGCCAGCAGAGAAAGGTCAGGTCAGGGCTCCTACGAGCAGTACTTC.

This clonotype appeared many times. The V gene is TRBV2, the J gene TRBJ2-5; no clear D. The V gene's germline CDR1 is SNHLY and CDR2 FYNNEI. CDR3 length: 13 amino acids. V was shortened by 4 bases and J by 5 bases, with 11 bases between the two germline ends. In DNA form, the CDR3 reads TGTGCCAGCAGTGCTGGCCAGAGGGAGACCCAGTACTTC. This sequence encodes CASSAGQRETQYF.

Ten or more counts support this clonotype. The chain has TRBV6-4 and TRBJ2-3; 12 bases line up with TRBD1. Losses at the gene ends were 2 bases for V and 4 bases for J; bases not matched to a gene: 1. The germline V gene has CDR1 MRHNA and CDR2 SNTAGT. The CDR3 has 15 residues. The CDR3 loop reads CASSDGTGGADTQYF. CDR3 coding DNA: TGTGCCAGCAGTGACGGGACAGGGGGCGCAGATACGCAGTATTTT.

The rearrangement links TRBV9 to TRBJ2-5, with D possibly matching TRBD1 (6 bases). CDR3 length equals 11 residues. Trimming shortened V by 5 bases and J by 5 bases, and 7 bases separated the two germline ends. Looked up from germline, CDR1 is SGDLS and CDR2 is YYNGEE. The CDR3 bases are TGTGCCAGCAGTGGGGGCGAGACCCAGTACTTC. Translated: CASSGGETQYF.

This clonotype appeared a few times. The chain is built from TRBV12-5 and TRBJ2-1, with 13 positions matching TRBD2. Germline values: CDR1 LGHNT, CDR2 FRNRAP. V shed 2 bases, J shed 7 bases, and the junction held 8 bases outside the gene matches. The CDR3 totals 17 residues. CDR3 sequence (DNA): TGTGCTAGTGGTTTGATTCGACGGACTAGCGGGAGTAATGAGCAGTTCTTC. This translates into CASGLIRRTSGSNEQFF.

This clonotype was counted at least ten times. The chain couples TRBV30 to TRBJ2-1; D is ambiguous. CDR3 size: 12 residues. Trimming removed 4 bases at V and 7 bases at J, with 11 bases between. Germline V lookup: CDR1 GTSNPN, CDR2 SVGIG (reference sequence). Here the CDR3 reads CAWKRLLNEQFF. The CDR3 nucleotides are TGTGCCTGGAAGAGACTTCTTAATGAGCAGTTCTTC.

Many counts were recorded for this clonotype. The V and J genes are TRBV7-6 and TRBJ1-2; D unresolved. The CDR3 spans 13 residues. V was trimmed by 3 bases and J by 2 bases, leaving 7 bases between them. The V gene's germline CDR1 is SGHVS and CDR2 FNYEAQ. The CDR3 loop reads CASSLTENYGYTF. DNA for the CDR3: TGTGCCAGCAGCTTGACGGAGAACTATGGCTACACCTTC. Supplemented by reference TRBV7-6 and TRBJ1-2, the full variable domain reads GAGVSQSPRYKVTKRGQDVALRCDPISGHVSLYWYRQALGQGPEFLTYFNYEAQQDKSGLPNDRFSAERPEGSISTLTIQRTEQRDSAMYRCASSLTENYGYTFGSGTRLTVV.

This clonotype came up many times. The rearrangement links TRBV20-1 to TRBJ2-2; the D is unclear. Germline V gives CDR1 DFQATT, CDR2 SNEGSKA (reference sequence). The V end lost 5 bases, the J end lost 3 bases, and 13 bases lay between the germline ends. This CDR3 is built from 14 residues. Here the CDR3 DNA reads TGCAGTGCTTCCGCATTCAGTCACACCGGGGAGCTGTTTTTT. Translating it yields CSASAFSHTGELFF.